These 27 T cell receptor beta chains originate from one sample sequenced in a study of shared clonotypes between healthy human individuals. Sequenced by immunoSEQ multiplex PCR; TCRdb stores in-frame clones only, minus some. The sample carries 2 million to 2.5 million clones, 85% to 95% recorded once. The material sequenced was naive CD4+ T cells sorted from blood. Subset reported: CD45RA+ positively selected. The receptors here all came from a man younger than 35 in good health.

This clone came up once. This chain uses TRBV7-9 with TRBJ1-2; D gene ambiguous. Germline V CDR1 and CDR2: SEHNR, FQNEAQ (reference sequence). The CDR3 loop spans 14 amino acids. V lost 1 base to trimming and J lost 4 bases, with 10 bases between them. CDR3 nucleotide sequence: TGTGCCAGCAGCTTAGGAACGGCGACCTATGGCTACACCTTC. As protein: CASSLGTATYGYTF. Using reference TRBV7-9 and TRBJ1-2 for the parts outside the CDR3, the full variable domain is DTGVSQNPRHKITKRGQNVTFRCDPISEHNRLYWYRQTLGQGPEFLTYFQNEAQLEKSRLLSDRFSAERPKGSFSTLEIQRTEQGDSAMYLCASSLGTATYGYTFGSGTRLTVV.

This chain uses TRBV4-1 with TRBJ2-5; no firm D call. This CDR3 has 13 amino acids. The germline gives CDR1 MGHRA, CDR2 YSYEKL. The ends were cut back, 6 bases at V and 0 bases at J, with 8 bases in the middle. This CDR3 is CASSPTNQETQYF. The CDR3 nucleotides read TGCGCCAGCAGTCCGACCAACCAAGAGACCCAGTACTTC.

In its sample, this clone was seen once. Other nucleotide sequences in the sample specify the same CDR3. DNA for the CDR3: TGCGCCAGCAGCTTGGGACTAGCGGGAGCGGGTGATACGCAGTATTTT. It encodes CASSLGLAGAGDTQYF. The chain recombines TRBV5-1 with TRBJ2-3; 12 nucleotides align to TRBD2. The germline V gene has CDR1 SGHRS and CDR2 YFSETQ. The CDR3 totals 16 residues. Trimming removed 0 bases from V and 6 bases from J; junction bases left unmatched: 5.

V and J are TRBV11-2 and TRBJ2-1, with D possibly TRBD1 on 5 matching bases. The germline CDR1 and CDR2 sequences are SGHAT and FQNNGV. The CDR3 extends over 17 amino acids. Trimming removed 3 bases at V and 0 bases at J, with 15 bases between. The CDR3 bases are TGTGCCAGCAGCTTTCAGTCCGTGACAGACTCCTACAATGAGCAGTTCTTC. As protein: CASSFQSVTDSYNEQFF.

This sequence joins TRBV10-3 and TRBJ2-3; 11 nucleotides agree with TRBD2. Germline-derived CDR1 and CDR2 are ENHRY and SYGVKD. V lost 0 bases to trimming and J lost 2 bases; unmatched junction nucleotides: 7. CDR3 length equals 18 residues. The CDR3 loop is CAISESGSGRDPTDTQYF. The CDR3 nucleotides are TGTGCCATCAGTGAGTCGGGTAGCGGGAGGGATCCCACAGATACGCAGTATTTT.

The rearrangement joins TRBV2 to TRBJ2-3; D not certain. V was pared by 5 bases and J by 3 bases, with 6 bases between. This CDR3 comprises 12 residues. CDR1 is SNHLY, CDR2 FYNNEI, per germline. DNA for the CDR3: TGTGCCAGCAGTCCTCATACAGATACGCAGTATTTT. This codes for CASSPHTDTQYF. Looking up the rest from reference TRBV2 and TRBJ2-3 gives the full variable domain: EPEVTQTPSHQVTQMGQEVILRCVPISNHLYFYWYRQILGQKVEFLVSFYNNEISEKSEIFDDQFSVERPDGSNFTLKIRSTKLEDSAMYFCASSPHTDTQYFGPGTRLTVL.

The V call is TRBV5-4, the J call TRBJ1-2; 11 bases fit TRBD1. J gave up 4 bases and V 4 bases, and 3 bases lay outside the gene matches. Germline V gene lookup returns CDR1 SGHNT and CDR2 YYREEE (reference sequence). The CDR3 length is 14 residues. The CDR3 loop is CASSRDRGSYGYTF. In DNA form, the CDR3 reads TGTGCCAGCAGCAGGGACAGGGGGAGCTATGGCTACACCTTC. Full variable domain (outside the CDR3, taken from reference TRBV5-4 and TRBJ1-2): ETGVTQSPTHLIKTRGQQVTLRCSSQSGHNTVSWYQQALGQGPQFIFQYYREEENGRGNFPPRFSGLQFPNYSSELNVNALELDDSALYLCASSRDRGSYGYTFGSGTRLTVV.

The V gene is TRBV6-4, the J gene TRBJ1-6, with a weak D call TRBD1 (6 bases). This CDR3 is 13 amino acids long. Between the trimmed V and J ends, which lost 5 bases and 5 bases, there was a span of 7 bases. Germline V gives CDR1 MRHNA, CDR2 SNTAGT. The CDR3, as DNA: TGTGCCAGCAGTAACAGGGATAATTCACCCCTCCACTTT. Protein sequence: CASSNRDNSPLHF.

The V and J genes are TRBV29-1 and TRBJ1-1; D call uncertain. Per the germline V gene, CDR1 is SQVTM and CDR2 is ANQGSEA. V gave up 4 bases and J gave up 4 bases, with 16 bases separating them. CDR3 length: 14 residues. CDR3 region: CSVVHRLSSTEAFF. In DNA form, the CDR3 reads TGCAGCGTTGTTCACCGTCTCTCGAGCACTGAAGCTTTCTTT.

The chain employs TRBV11-2 and TRBJ1-6; tentative D call: TRBD1 (5 bases). Between the trimmed V and J ends, which lost 5 bases and 0 bases, there was a span of 20 bases. The CDR3 covers 19 residues. Germline CDR1 reads SGHAT; CDR2 reads FQNNGV. CDR3 in DNA: TGTGCCAGCAGCCTGACCAGTTGGCAGGGAAGCTCCTATAATTCACCCCTCCACTTT. It codes for CASSLTSWQGSSYNSPLHF. The variable domain in full, completed from reference TRBV11-2 and TRBJ1-6, reads EAGVAQSPRYKIIEKRQSVAFWCNPISGHATLYWYQQILGQGPKLLIQFQNNGVVDDSQLPKDRFSAERLKGVDSTLKIQPAKLEDSAVYLCASSLTSWQGSSYNSPLHFGNGTRLTVT.

The chain joins TRBV7-2 to TRBJ2-2; 13 bases fit TRBD2. V trimming: 4 bases; J trimming: 7 bases; junction bases outside the gene matches: 9. The V gene's germline CDR1 is SGHTA and CDR2 FQGNSA. The CDR3 spans 17 residues. The CDR3 is CASSSPLAGGPGGELFF. CDR3 coding DNA: TGTGCCAGCAGCTCACCACTAGCGGGAGGGCCTGGCGGGGAGCTGTTTTTT.

J is TRBJ1-3 and V is TRBV5-4; D is unclear. This CDR3 contains 13 residues. Germline-derived CDR1 and CDR2 are SGHNT and YYREEE (reference sequence). V was trimmed by 6 bases and J by 0 bases, leaving 7 bases between them. The CDR3 DNA sequence: TGTGCCAGCAAAACCCACTCTGGAAACACCATATATTTT. The encoded protein is CASKTHSGNTIYF.

The chain is built from TRBV4-3 and TRBJ2-7; TRBD2 matches 9 bases. V shed 4 bases and J 6 bases; nucleotides not matched to a gene: 16. The germline V gene has CDR1 LGHNA and CDR2 YSLEER. The CDR3 covers 17 residues. In nucleotides, the CDR3 is TGCGCCAGCAGCCGTATGGCTAGCGGGAACCTCCTGAGCGAGCAGTACTTC. Amino acids: CASSRMASGNLLSEQYF.

V and J are TRBV5-1 and TRBJ2-5; 9 bases fit TRBD2. CDR1 is SGHRS and CDR2 is YFSETQ in the germline V gene. The CDR3 totals 15 residues. The trim removed 1 base at V and 4 bases at J, leaving 5 bases unmatched. CDR3 protein: CASSLWSSGTETQYF. CDR3 in DNA: TGCGCCAGCAGCTTGTGGTCTAGCGGGACAGAGACCCAGTACTTC. Combining the CDR3 with reference TRBV5-1 and TRBJ2-5 gives the whole variable domain KAGVTQTPRYLIKTRGQQVTLSCSPISGHRSVSWYQQTPGQGLQFLFEYFSETQRNKGNFPGRFSGRQFSNSRSEMNVSTLELGDSALYLCASSLWSSGTETQYFGPGTRLLVL.

The gene calls are TRBV30 and TRBJ1-3, with a possible D match to TRBD1 (6 bases). V shed 2 bases and J shed 0 bases, with 11 bases lying between them. From germline, CDR1 is GTSNPN and CDR2 SVGIG (reference sequence). The CDR3 extends over 15 amino acids. CDR3 nucleotide sequence: TGTGCCTGGAGTAGAACAGGGAGCTCTGGAAACACCATATATTTT. Protein sequence: CAWSRTGSSGNTIYF.

The chain carries TRBV5-6 and TRBJ2-4; D not resolved. This CDR3 comprises 12 residues. CDR1 is SGHDT and CDR2 is YYEEEE in the germline V gene. V lost 4 bases to trimming and J lost 6 bases, with 8 bases between them. The CDR3 DNA follows: TGTGCCAGCAGCGAGGCAGGAAACATTCAGTACTTC. It encodes CASSEAGNIQYF.

The rearrangement uses TRBV28 and TRBJ1-5; TRBD1 matches 10 bases. V lost 3 bases, J lost 1 base, and 3 bases stayed unmatched. CDR1 is MDHEN, CDR2 SYDVKM, per germline. The CDR3 sequence is 16 residues long. For the CDR3, the DNA is TGTGCCAGCAGTTTTCGACAGGGGGCAAGCAATCAGCCCCAGCATTTT. Amino acids: CASSFRQGASNQPQHF.

This chain uses TRBV9 with TRBJ2-5, with 8 bases matching TRBD2. Looked up from germline, CDR1 is SGDLS and CDR2 is YYNGEE. Trimming took 4 bases from V and 4 from J; bases not matched to a gene: 9. The CDR3 spans 15 residues. The CDR3 bases are TGTGCCAGCAGCCCTCGTACCGGGGGGGTAGAGACCCAGTACTTC. Translated: CASSPRTGGVETQYF. The variable domain in full, with the rest retrieved from reference TRBV9 and TRBJ2-5, is DSGVTQTPKHLITATGQRVTLRCSPRSGDLSVYWYQQSLDQGLQFLIQYYNGEERAKGNILERFSAQQFPDLHSELNLSSLELGDSALYFCASSPRTGGVETQYFGPGTRLLVL.

V usage is TRBV19 and J usage is TRBJ2-7; D possibly corresponds to TRBD2 (5 bases). CDR3 length: 14 amino acids. V was shortened by 6 bases and J by 2 bases, with 14 bases between the two germline ends. Germline CDR1 reads LNHDA; CDR2 reads SQIVND (reference sequence). The CDR3 nucleotides are TGTGCCAGTAGCTCTCAGGCGGGCCCCTACGAGCAGTACTTC. The encoded protein is CASSSQAGPYEQYF.

The chain carries TRBV5-6 and TRBJ2-1; the D gene is possibly TRBD1 (6 bases). The germline CDR1 and CDR2 sequences are SGHDT and YYEEEE. Deletions cut 2 bases from V and 2 bases from J, with 8 bases between. This CDR3 spans 14 amino acids. The CDR3 DNA sequence: TGTGCCAGCAGCTTAGGACAGACCTACAATGAGCAGTTCTTC. It is translated as CASSLGQTYNEQFF.

The DNA of the CDR3 is TGCGCCAGCAGCCAAGTGCCAGAGGGCGTCGAGCAGTACTTC. Amino acid sequence: CASSQVPEGVEQYF. The rearrangement uses TRBV4-3 and TRBJ2-7; a possible D gene is TRBD2 (5 bases). The germline gives CDR1 LGHNA, CDR2 YSLEER. CDR3 length: 14 residues. V was clipped by 1 base and J by 6 bases, with 13 bases between them.

This sequence joins TRBV15 and TRBJ1-1, with D perhaps matching TRBD1 (6 bases). Trimming took off 0 bases at V and 3 bases at J, with 20 bases between the two ends. The CDR3 length is 18 residues. CDR1 is LNHNV and CDR2 is YYDKDF in the germline V gene (reference sequence). CDR3 sequence: CATSRENLPGARDTEAFF. The CDR3 DNA sequence: TGTGCCACCAGCAGAGAAAACTTACCGGGGGCGCGGGACACTGAAGCTTTCTTT.

In regard to this clone: At the DNA level, this CDR3 is encoded by other sequences in the same sample as well. The chain is built from TRBV7-9 and TRBJ2-7; the D is unclear. Germline loops: CDR1 SEHNR, CDR2 FQNEAQ (reference sequence). This CDR3 contains 12 residues. Trimming left V 3 bases short and J 4 bases short, with 7 bases between. This CDR3 reads CASSLADYEQYF. The CDR3 nucleotides read TGTGCCAGCAGCTTGGCAGATTACGAGCAGTACTTC. The variable domain in full, completed from reference TRBV7-9 and TRBJ2-7, reads DTGVSQNPRHKITKRGQNVTFRCDPISEHNRLYWYRQTLGQGPEFLTYFQNEAQLEKSRLLSDRFSAERPKGSFSTLEIQRTEQGDSAMYLCASSLADYEQYFGPGTRLTVT.

CDR3 region: CASSRDGSYEQYF. Written as DNA, the CDR3 is TGTGCCAGCTCACGGGACGGATCCTACGAGCAGTACTTC. The genes are TRBV6-5 and TRBJ2-7; D may match TRBD1 or TRBD2 (5 bases each). V lost 8 bases to trimming and J lost 1 base, with 12 bases between them. Germline CDR1 MNHEY, CDR2 SVGAGI. The CDR3 has 13 amino acids.

CDR3 DNA sequence: TGTGCCACCAGTCCCCCAGGGGCAGATACGCAGTATTTT. Amino acids: CATSPPGADTQYF. The chain has TRBV15 and TRBJ2-3, with a possible D match to TRBD1 (6 bases). From germline, CDR1 is LNHNV and CDR2 YYDKDF (reference sequence). This CDR3 is built from 13 residues. The ends were cut back, 6 bases at V and 4 bases at J, with 11 bases in the middle.

Comment on this clone: Other DNA sequences from this sample encode an identical CDR3 as well. The genes are TRBV6-1 and TRBJ2-7; 8 bases are shared with TRBD2. Germline V gene data show CDR1 as MNHNS and CDR2 as SASEGT. The CDR3 is 13 residues long. With 7 bases clipped from V and 7 bases from J, the junction kept 9 bases outside the gene matches. The CDR3 region is CASTLAGVGEQYF. For the CDR3, the DNA is TGTGCCAGCACGCTAGCGGGTGTCGGGGAGCAGTACTTC.

V usage is TRBV2 and J usage is TRBJ2-7; TRBD1 matches 10 bases. The CDR3 has 13 residues. J lost 3 bases, V lost 8 bases, and 4 bases had no gene match. The germline V gene has CDR1 SNHLY and CDR2 FYNNEI. The CDR3 nucleotides read TGTGCCAGCTCCGGGACAGGGGACTACGAGCAGTACTTC. This translates into CASSGTGDYEQYF.